The 12 T cell receptor beta chains listed next were all sequenced from one sample in a study of blood T cell repertoires in COVID-19. Method: immunoSEQ multiplex PCR; TCRdb's copy keeps in-frame clones and lacks some. Among roughly 300,000 clones listed, about 88% were seen once. Input material: peripheral blood. Every receptor here comes from a human donor with COVID-19, enrolled during active disease. The donor label of this sample is uncertain.

CDR3 residues: CASSKVGQHYGYTF. The CDR3 DNA follows: TGTGCCAGCAGCAAAGTGGGACAGCACTATGGCTACACCTTC. The chain is built from TRBV21-1 and TRBJ1-2; whether TRBD1, the table's D call, matches the DNA was not checked. TRBV21-1 is a pseudogene segment. This CDR3 has 14 residues.

The V and J genes are TRBV15 and TRBJ2-1; D may be TRBD1 (6 bases). The germline gives CDR1 LNHNV, CDR2 YYDKDF (reference sequence). The CDR3 is 13 residues long. V lost 2 bases and J 9 bases, leaving 11 bases between the germline ends. DNA of the CDR3: TGTGCCACCAGCAGAACGGGACATCCTGAGCAGTTCTTC. It translates to CATSRTGHPEQFF.

This clone was counted a single time. A read error may produce the germline difference seen at one junction end. The chain uses TRBV5-1 and TRBJ2-1; a weak D match, TRBD2 (6 bases). CDR3 length: 12 residues. CDR1 and CDR2 (germline): SGHRS, YFSETQ. The CDR3 DNA reads TGCGCCAGCAGCTTGGTGGCGGGGACCAAAATCTTC. Its translation: CASSLVAGTKIF.

The genes are TRBV5-1 and TRBJ1-1; D remains unclear. Germline lookup yields CDR1 SGHRS and CDR2 YFSETQ. This CDR3 comprises 12 residues. Trimming pared 2 bases from V and 3 bases from J, leaving 5 bases between. The CDR3 region has the DNA TGCGCCAGCAGCTTTGGAGACACTGAAGCTTTCTTT. It codes for CASSFGDTEAFF.

The chain employs TRBV19 and TRBJ2-5, with D perhaps TRBD2 (5 bases). CDR3 length equals 14 residues. V lost 3 bases to trimming and J lost 5 bases, with 13 bases between them. From germline, CDR1 is LNHDA and CDR2 SQIVND (reference sequence). DNA for the CDR3: TGTGCCAGTAGTATTTCCCCGGGGTGGGAGACCCAGTACTTC. This gives the protein CASSISPGWETQYF.

The rearrangement uses TRBV5-1 and TRBJ1-1, with no clear D. Germline V gene sequence: CDR1 SGHRS, CDR2 YFSETQ. The CDR3 has 15 amino acids. V was trimmed by 10 bases and J by 5 bases, leaving 24 bases between them. The CDR3 region has the DNA TGCGCCTCAATTCTAGGCACCGCCCCGGGAACTGAAGCTTTCTTT. It specifies CASILGTAPGTEAFF.

In its sample, this clone was seen many times. V gene TRBV4-1 combines with J gene TRBJ2-3; weak D call: TRBD2 (6 bases). Looked up from germline, CDR1 is MGHRA and CDR2 is YSYEKL. V gave up 4 bases and J gave up 6 bases, with 14 bases separating them. This CDR3 is built from 14 residues. CDR3 bases: TGCGCCAGCAGCCTGGAACTTGGGGGGGATACGCAGTATTTT. This sequence encodes CASSLELGGDTQYF.

A remark on this clone: At the DNA level, this CDR3 is encoded by other sequences in the same sample as well. The chain links TRBV6-5 to TRBJ1-3; 9 positions match TRBD1. The V and J ends lost 2 bases and 1 base, in that order; junction bases with no gene match: 0. The CDR3 consists of 15 residues. CDR1 and CDR2 (germline): MNHEY, SVGAGI. CDR3 amino acids: CASSYGTGSGNTIYF. As DNA, the CDR3 is TGTGCCAGCAGTTACGGGACAGGGTCTGGAAACACCATATATTTT.

Only a few counts were recorded for this clone. The chain uses TRBV11-2 and TRBJ2-1; D call uncertain. V gave up 5 bases and J gave up 0 bases, with 8 bases separating them. Germline V gene sequence: CDR1 SGHAT, CDR2 FQNNGV. This CDR3 is 14 amino acids long. The CDR3 here is CASSPGSSYNEQFF. CDR3 DNA sequence: TGTGCCAGCAGCCCTGGTAGCTCCTACAATGAGCAGTTCTTC. Together with reference TRBV11-2 and TRBJ2-1, the CDR3 gives the full variable domain: EAGVAQSPRYKIIEKRQSVAFWCNPISGHATLYWYQQILGQGPKLLIQFQNNGVVDDSQLPKDRFSAERLKGVDSTLKIQPAKLEDSAVYLCASSPGSSYNEQFFGPGTRLTVL.

This clone has more than one count but fewer than ten. The rearrangement links TRBV19 to TRBJ2-3, with 9 positions matching TRBD2. The CDR3 totals 15 residues. With V trimmed by 5 bases and J by 1 base, 4 bases remained unmatched. CDR1 is LNHDA and CDR2 is SQIVND in the germline V gene (reference sequence). The CDR3 spells CASSPEREGTDTQYF. In DNA, the CDR3 is TGTGCCAGTAGTCCTGAGCGGGAGGGCACAGATACGCAGTATTTT.

The V and J genes are TRBV18 and TRBJ1-1; D perhaps matches TRBD1 (6 bases). Trimming shortened V by 4 bases and J by 1 base, and 10 bases separated the two germline ends. Per germline, CDR1 KGHSH and CDR2 LQKENI. The CDR3 has 14 amino acids. The CDR3 spells CASSLQGQNTEAFF. As DNA, the CDR3 is TGTGCCAGCTCACTACAGGGCCAGAACACTGAAGCTTTCTTT.

The J gene is TRBJ1-1, the V gene TRBV7-9; 7 nucleotides match TRBD1. Germline loops: CDR1 SEHNR, CDR2 FQNEAQ (reference sequence). J lost 7 bases, V lost 3 bases, and 5 bases had no gene match. CDR3 length: 13 amino acids. The CDR3, as DNA: TGTGCCAGCAGCTTGAGGGGGCAGGGTGAAGCTTTCTTT. Protein: CASSLRGQGEAFF.